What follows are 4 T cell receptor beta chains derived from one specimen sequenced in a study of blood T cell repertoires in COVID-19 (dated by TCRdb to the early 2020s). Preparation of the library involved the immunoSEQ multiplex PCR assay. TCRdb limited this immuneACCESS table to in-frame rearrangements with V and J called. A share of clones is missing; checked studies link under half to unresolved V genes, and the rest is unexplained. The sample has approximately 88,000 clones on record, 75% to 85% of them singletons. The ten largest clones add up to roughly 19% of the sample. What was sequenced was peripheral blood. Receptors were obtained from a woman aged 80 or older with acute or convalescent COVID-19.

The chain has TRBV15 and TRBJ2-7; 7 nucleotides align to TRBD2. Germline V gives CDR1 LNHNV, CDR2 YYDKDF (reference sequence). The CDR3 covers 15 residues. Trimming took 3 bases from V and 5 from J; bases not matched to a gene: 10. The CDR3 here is CATSRGLRGGNEQYF. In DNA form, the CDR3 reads TGTGCCACCAGCAGGGGCTTGAGGGGAGGGAACGAGCAGTACTTC.

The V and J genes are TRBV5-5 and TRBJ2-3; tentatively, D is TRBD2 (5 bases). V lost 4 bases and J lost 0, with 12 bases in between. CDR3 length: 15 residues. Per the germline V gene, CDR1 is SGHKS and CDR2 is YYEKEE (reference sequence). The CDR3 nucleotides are TGTGCCAGCAGCCTCCGGGATCCCAGCACAGATACGCAGTATTTT. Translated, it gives CASSLRDPSTDTQYF.

CDR3 sequence: CASSLVPREGGTDTQYF. The CDR3 DNA sequence: TGTGCCAGCAGCTTAGTGCCCCGGGAAGGTGGCACAGATACGCAGTATTTT. The genes are TRBV7-6 and TRBJ2-3, with D perhaps matching TRBD2 (5 bases). V lost 1 base and J 1 base, leaving 15 bases between the germline ends. Germline V gene lookup returns CDR1 SGHVS and CDR2 FNYEAQ. This CDR3 spans 17 amino acids.

CDR3 protein: CASAREEKLFF. The CDR3 DNA sequence: TGTGCCAGTGCCCGCGAAGAAAAACTGTTTTTT. V usage is TRBV6-6 and J usage is TRBJ1-4; no firm D call. The CDR3 length is 11 residues. Germline-derived CDR1 and CDR2 are MNHNY and SVGAGI (reference sequence). Between the trimmed V and J ends, which lost 9 bases and 8 bases, there was a span of 10 bases.